Listed below are T cell receptor beta chains from one sample, sequenced in a study of Graves' ophthalmopathy and Graves' hyperthyroidism. TCRdb passed the multiplex PCR reads through MiXCR, listing each CDR3 protein once. The data hold 400,000 to 450,000 distinct CDR3 sequences, with around 21% observed a single time. Sequenced sample: peripheral blood. These receptor sequences come from a young woman with stable Graves' hyperthyroidism. Both conserved end residues are part of each CDR3. The D gene is left open where the match is weak. Not every row has a clone size; where given, it reads once, few, many or a size class.

>-|TRBV6-1|many|TRBJ1-1
CASSEGVGEAFF
TGTGCCAGCAGTGAAGGCGTAGGTGAAGCTTTCTTT
>-|TRBV12-3/TRBV12-4|many|TRBJ1-2
CASTLRIRRKTF
TGTGCCAGCACCCTACGAATTAGACGCAAGACCTTC
>-|TRBV6-5|many|TRBJ1-6
CASRPGRGGSPLHF
TGTGCCAGCAGGCCTGGCAGGGGAGGGTCACCCCTCCACTTT
>TRBD2|TRBV4-1|-|TRBJ2-4
CASSGIAGPKNIQYF
TGCGCCAGCAGCGGAATAGCGGGTCCCAAAAACATTCAGTACTTC
>-|TRBV7-7|-|TRBJ2-5
CASSPGGYEETQYF
TGTGCTAGCAGCCCCGGTGGGTATGAAGAGACCCAGTACTTC
>TRBD2|TRBV30|-|TRBJ2-5
CAWSTLLIAGSQETQYF
TGTGCCTGGAGCACCTTGTTGATAGCGGGGAGTCAAGAGACCCAGTACTTC
>TRBD1|TRBV6-1|many|TRBJ1-3
CASRDDRGGNTIYF
TGTGCCAGCAGGGATGACAGGGGTGGAAACACCATATATTTT
>TRBD1|TRBV2|many|TRBJ1-5
CASSGGQVYSNQPQHF
TGTGCCAGCAGTGGTGGACAGGTTTATAGCAATCAGCCCCAGCATTTT
>TRBD1|TRBV4-3|-|TRBJ2-2
CASRWTGEDTGELFF
TGCGCCAGCAGGTGGACAGGGGAGGACACCGGGGAGCTGTTTTTT
>-|TRBV12-3/TRBV12-4|few|TRBJ2-4
CASSHPGTEKNIKYF
TGTGCCAGCAGTCATCCCGGGACCGAAAAAAACATTAAGTACTTC
>TRBD2|TRBV6-2/TRBV6-3|many|TRBJ2-7
CASSRPGLAGHEQYF
TGTGCCAGCAGCCGACCCGGGCTAGCGGGGCACGAGCAGTACTTC
>-|TRBV20-1|few|TRBJ2-4
CSARELHLAKNIQYF
TGCAGTGCCAGGGAGCTGCACTTAGCCAAAAACATTCAGTACTTC
>-|TRBV28|-|TRBJ2-4
CASSYVQGAKNIKYF
TGTGCCAGCAGTTATGTTCAGGGAGCCAAAAACATTAAGTACTTC
>TRBD2|TRBV7-2|many|TRBJ2-7
CASGWTSGSSYEQYF
TGTGCCAGCGGTTGGACTAGCGGGTCCTCCTACGAGCAGTACTTC
>-|TRBV27|-|TRBJ2-7
CASSTYRKTYEQYF
TGTGCCAGCAGTACCTACAGGAAAACCTACGAGCAGTACTTC
>TRBD2|TRBV24-1|many|TRBJ2-5
CATSDPAAGGLETQYF
TGTGCCACCAGTGATCCAGCAGCGGGAGGGCTAGAGACCCAGTACTTC
>-|TRBV4-1|few|TRBJ2-7
CASSQNRAYEQYF
TGCGCCAGCAGCCAAAACAGAGCCTACGAGCAGTACTTC
>-|TRBV6-1|many|TRBJ1-5
CASNTRDNQPQHF
TGTGCCAGCAACACCCGGGATAACCAGCCCCAGCATTTT
>TRBD1|TRBV30|-|TRBJ1-6
CAWNRQGNSPLHF
TGTGCCTGGAACCGACAGGGTAATTCACCCCTCCACTTT
>-|TRBV14|many|TRBJ2-7
CASSQERGNYEQYF
TGTGCCAGCAGCCAAGAACGGGGGAACTACGAGCAGTACTTC
>-|TRBV2|-|TRBJ1-5
CASKSAGQPQHF
TGTGCCAGCAAATCCGCAGGGCAGCCCCAGCATTTT
>-|TRBV28|-|TRBJ2-7
CASLEAGAYEQYF
TGTGCCAGCTTGGAAGCAGGAGCCTACGAGCAGTACTTC
>-|TRBV6-5|-|TRBJ1-1
CASSFRPRDAFF
TGTGCCAGCAGTTTCCGTCCAAGAGATGCTTTCTTT
>TRBD2|TRBV6-5|few|TRBJ2-5
CASSFFGGGGTQYF
TGTGCCAGCAGTTTCTTTGGTGGGGGGGGGACCCAGTACTTC
>TRBD1|TRBV12-3/TRBV12-4|many|TRBJ2-2
CASSPRTGGNTGELFF
TGTGCCAGCAGTCCCCGGACAGGAGGGAACACCGGGGAGCTGTTTTTT
>TRBD2|TRBV11-2|many|TRBJ2-7
CASSLGWGGRRDEQYF
TGTGCCAGCAGCTTAGGGTGGGGCGGGAGGCGCGACGAGCAGTACTTC
>-|TRBV4-2|many|TRBJ1-1
CASSQGSQDSGTEAFF
TGTGCCAGCAGCCAAGGTTCACAGGATTCCGGTACTGAAGCTTTCTTT
>-|TRBV7-2|-|TRBJ1-1
CASSLARWRNTEAFF
TGTGCCAGCAGCTTAGCGAGGTGGCGGAACACTGAAGCTTTCTTT
>TRBD1|TRBV19|few|TRBJ2-4
CASSIGRGFKNIQYF
TGTGCCAGTAGTATCGGCAGGGGGTTCAAAAACATTCAGTACTTC
>TRBD1|TRBV20-1|-|TRBJ2-7
CSARKDRTYVEQYF
TGCAGTGCTAGAAAGGACAGGACCTACGTCGAGCAGTACTTC
>TRBD2|TRBV29-1|many|TRBJ2-2
CSVDGAGQATGELFF
TGCAGCGTTGACGGAGCGGGGCAGGCCACCGGGGAGCTGTTTTTT
>-|TRBV28|-|TRBJ1-1
CASRAGNTEAFF
TGTGCCAGCAGGGCCGGAAACACTGAAGCTTTCTTT
>-|TRBV20-1|-|TRBJ2-2
CSAREESGELFF
TGCAGTGCTAGGGAGGAGTCCGGGGAGCTGTTTTTT
>TRBD2|TRBV11-2|many|TRBJ2-2
CASSLGLEVTGELFF
TGTGCCAGCAGCTTGGGACTAGAAGTCACCGGGGAGCTGTTTTTT
>-|TRBV6-1|-|TRBJ1-2
CASSEFGDGYTF
TGTGCCAGCAGTGAATTTGGGGATGGCTACACCTTC
>TRBD2|TRBV30|-|TRBJ2-5
CAWTSGHLGETQYF
TGTGCCTGGACTAGCGGCCACCTAGGGGAGACCCAGTACTTC
>-|TRBV20-1|-|TRBJ1-5
CSARDNDNQPQHF
TGCAGTGCTCGGGACAATGACAATCAGCCCCAGCATTTT
>-|TRBV9|many|TRBJ2-7
CASSVAFVDEQYF
TGTGCCAGCAGCGTAGCTTTTGTTGACGAGCAGTACTTC
>-|TRBV6-2/TRBV6-3|many|TRBJ2-4
CASRFSPGKAKNIKYF
TGTGCCAGCAGGTTTTCTCCAGGGAAAGCCAAAAACATTAAGTACTTC
>TRBD2|TRBV29-1|few|TRBJ2-7
CSVENGGGSSSYSYEQYF
TGCAGCGTTGAAAATGGAGGCGGGAGCTCCTCTTACTCCTACGAGCAGTACTTC
>-|TRBV2|many|TRBJ2-5
CASTERGYETQYF
TGTGCCAGCACCGAGAGGGGTTACGAGACCCAGTACTTC
>-|TRBV7-3|many|TRBJ2-5
CASSLTGVVGETQYF
TGTGCCAGCAGCTTAACGGGAGTTGTTGGAGAGACCCAGTACTTC
>-|TRBV7-8|-|TRBJ2-7
CATSPRGSYEQYF
TGTGCCACCTCCCCCCGAGGGTCCTACGAGCAGTACTTC
>-|TRBV12-3/TRBV12-4|many|TRBJ2-7
CASRATGRDEQYF
TGTGCCAGCAGGGCTACAGGGAGGGACGAGCAGTACTTC
>TRBD2|TRBV4-1|many|TRBJ2-7
CASSQDRGLAYEQYF
TGCGCCAGCAGCCAAGATCGGGGACTAGCCTACGAGCAGTACTTC
>-|TRBV5-1|many|TRBJ1-2
CASSSTLAGSYGYTF
TGCGCCAGCAGCTCAACCCTCGCGGGGAGTTATGGCTACACCTTC
>TRBD1|TRBV30|few|TRBJ1-1
CASGQGATEAFF
TGTGCCTCGGGACAGGGGGCCACTGAAGCTTTCTTT